This section outlines one T cell receptor beta chain sequence together with its context. Its specificity is not known. This record belongs to a study of a mutant IDH1 vaccine in newly diagnosed glioma. Study-wide points: Vaccination induced immune responses in approximately 93% of patients.

Time point: week 47, end of study. Every vaccine dose comprised 300 ug of mutant IDH1 20-mer peptide plus topical imiquimod. Sequenced by immunoSEQ multiplex PCR; TCRdb stores in-frame clones only, minus some. The repertoire holds 60,000 to 65,000 clones, with 75% to 90% as singletons. The CDR3 spans 15 residues. CDR1 SEHNR and CDR2 FQNEAQ come from the germline V gene (reference sequence). V was shortened by 5 bases and J by 0 bases, with 13 bases between the two germline ends. This material consisted of PBMCs, taken from a glioma patient whose treatment included an IDH1 peptide vaccine. This rearrangement joins TRBV7-9 to TRBJ1-2; D is undetermined. The sequence was collected from a man aged 25 to 40 with glioma. This CDR3 reads CASSQTTTSNYGYTF. CDR3 nucleotide sequence: TGTGCCAGCAGCCAGACGACTACCTCTAACTATGGCTACACCTTC.